This TCR beta chain was recovered during a study of shared clonotypes between healthy human individuals (TCRdb year 2020). Regarding the complete study: A few men and two women, aged 18 to 49 years, made up the cohort. For each donor, CD4 naive and CD4 memory were each given three plates, CD8 naive was given two plates, and CD8 memory was given one plate. Blood TCR repertoires of roughly five healthy adults were deeply sequenced to estimate repertoire size and the extent of clonotype sharing between individuals. Libraries were prepared and TCR repertoires were sequenced by different laboratories using diverse techniques, in order to increase sequencing depth and limit assay-specific biases. Each donor's leukapheresis produced roughly between roughly 0.85 and 9 billion PBMCs. General study outcomes and caveats: Compared with non-shared clonotypes, clonotypes shared by all four sorted-subset donors had higher generation probabilities. Pairwise subsampling led to the expectation that sequencing depth would affect the degree of clonotype sharing among donors. Incomplete sequencing was indicated by rarefaction of sorted-subset datasets, despite the large sequencing depth. Approximately 5% of naive CD4, roughly 3.5% of naive CD8, about 2.1% of memory CD4, and 0.4% of memory CD8 clonotypes were shared across a few donors. Sampling was restricted to blood, and TCR repertoires in tissue are likely to differ from TCR repertoires in blood. The genetic and exposure-history diversity represented was limited by the small number of donors. Naive subsets generally had larger estimated clonotype richness than memory subsets did.

CD8 naive samples were CD45RO-negative cells positively selected for CCR7, giving a CD45RA+CCR7+ population that excluded TemRA cells. Healthy HIV-negative adults with no recently reported acute infections or vaccinations were included as donors. Only Caucasian adults living in Nashville, Tennessee, USA were represented among the donors. Blood was collected by leukapheresis, and PBMCs were isolated by Ficoll-Histopaque density gradient centrifugation and then cryopreserved in liquid nitrogen vapor phase. Analytical flow cytometry was used to check the purity and quantity of each magnetically sorted T cell population. From each sorted fraction, genomic DNA was isolated and quantified by UV absorbance on a Nanodrop 2000c. Using the deep immunoSEQ assay, multiplex PCR amplified TCR CDR3 regions from genomic DNA. Genomic DNA extracted from each cell subset was distributed evenly over all wells of several immunoSEQ 96-well plates, and each plate served as one replicate. For sorted subsets, each replicate PCR was loaded with 200 ng genomic DNA, equivalent to approximately 33,000 T cell genomes. Purified libraries were measured with a Qubit 3.0 fluorometer, size-checked on a Bioanalyzer 2100, and measured again with the KAPA Library Quantification kit. Each immunoSEQ 96-well plate was sequenced on its own single-read 150-cycle Illumina NextSeq 550 flow cell. The authors processed their data as follows. The immunoSEQ output contained only junctional sequences without quality scores, so filtering could not match that applied to full-length reads. To assign V/J genes and CDR3, sequences were annotated using PyIR, a Python wrapper for IgBLAST v1.9, with IMGT germline references. Reads were filtered out if the reads had weak V/J assignments (E-value above 1e-6), no CDR3, stop codons, out-of-frame junctions, or ambiguous translated residues. A V3J clonotype was defined by an identical inferred V gene, J gene, and CDR3 amino acid sequence. Percentage overlap between repertoires was calculated by dividing the number of shared unique clonotypes by the size of the smaller repertoire. Richness of each repertoire was evaluated using RTK rarefaction, the Chao1 estimator, and Recon v2.1 estimates of unobserved clonotypes. Generation probabilities for all TCRbeta clonotypes obtained by the gDNA method from several donors were computed using OLGA. TCRdb obtained this table from immuneACCESS and retained in-frame rearrangements with V and J assigned. These tables miss some clones; where compared with another copy, unresolved V genes account for less than half of the shortfall, and the remainder is unexplained. V and J calls and clone size come straight from that table; D and trimming were deduced from the DNA. This sample is represented by 1.5 million to 2.5 million clones; approximately 94% of them were singletons. The ten top clones hold 1.2% of the sample.

Concerning this clone itself: Its cognate antigen has yet to be identified. No base quality information exists; no much larger clone differs at one position.

This receptor was taken from a man aged 18 to 30 in good health. Sequencing was performed on naive CD8+ T cells sorted from blood. The cell subset or site label, as the study defines it: CD45RA+CCR7+.

The CDR3 corresponds to CASSPLGGTPLYGYTF. In nucleotide form, the sequence is TGTGCCAGCAGCCCCCTGGGAGGGACACCCCTTTATGGCTACACCTTC. This receptor chain uses TRBV9 and TRBJ1-2; the D gene is possibly TRBD1, with 6 bases matching. Its CDR3 holds 16 amino acids, cysteine through phenylalanine. Only the CDR3 DNA is retained, 48 bases long and in frame from the first base. Relative to germline, V is 4 bases shorter and J is 5 bases shorter, with 21 bases between their ends. Taken from the germline V gene, the CDR1 and CDR2 loops are SGDLS and YYNGEE.